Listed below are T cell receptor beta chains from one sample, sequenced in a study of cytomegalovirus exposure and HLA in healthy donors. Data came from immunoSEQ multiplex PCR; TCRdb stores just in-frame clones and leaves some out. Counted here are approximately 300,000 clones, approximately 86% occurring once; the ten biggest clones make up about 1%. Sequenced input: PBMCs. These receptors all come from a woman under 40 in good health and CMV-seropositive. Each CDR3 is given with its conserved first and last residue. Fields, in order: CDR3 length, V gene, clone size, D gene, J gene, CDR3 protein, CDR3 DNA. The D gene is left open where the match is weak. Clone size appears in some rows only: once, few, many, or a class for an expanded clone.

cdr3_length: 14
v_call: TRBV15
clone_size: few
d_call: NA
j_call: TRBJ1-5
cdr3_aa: CATSRDGRPQPQHF
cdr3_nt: TGTGCCACCAGCAGAGATGGGAGGCCTCAGCCCCAGCATTTT

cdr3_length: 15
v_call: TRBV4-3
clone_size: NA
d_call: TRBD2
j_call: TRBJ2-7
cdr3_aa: CASSLSGTSTDEQYF
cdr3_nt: TGCGCCAGCAGCCTTTCGGGGACTAGCACCGACGAGCAGTACTTC

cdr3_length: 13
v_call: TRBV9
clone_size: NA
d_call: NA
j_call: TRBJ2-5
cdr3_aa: CASSVEGGKTQYF
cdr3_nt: TGTGCCAGCAGCGTAGAAGGGGGGAAGACCCAGTACTTC

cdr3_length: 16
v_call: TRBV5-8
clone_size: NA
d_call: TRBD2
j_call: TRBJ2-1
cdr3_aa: CASSLWGGLGRTEQFF
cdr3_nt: TGTGCCAGCAGCTTGTGGGGGGGTTTAGGACGGACTGAGCAGTTCTTC

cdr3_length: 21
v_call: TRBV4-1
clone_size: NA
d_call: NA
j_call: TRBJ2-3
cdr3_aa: CASSQDVGEGGEPSSTDTQYF
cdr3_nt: TGCGCCAGCAGCCAAGACGTCGGCGAGGGGGGAGAACCCTCTAGCACAGATACGCAGTATTTT

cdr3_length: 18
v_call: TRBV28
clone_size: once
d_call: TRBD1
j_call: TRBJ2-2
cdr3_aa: CASSSPPPGTGLTGELFF
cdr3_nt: TGTGCCAGCAGTTCTCCCCCCCCAGGGACAGGCCTCACCGGGGAGCTGTTTTTT

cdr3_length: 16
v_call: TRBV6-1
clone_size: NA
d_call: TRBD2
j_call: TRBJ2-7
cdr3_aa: CASSEATGLASYEQYF
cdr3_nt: TGTGCCAGCAGTGAAGCCACGGGACTAGCTTCCTACGAGCAGTACTTC

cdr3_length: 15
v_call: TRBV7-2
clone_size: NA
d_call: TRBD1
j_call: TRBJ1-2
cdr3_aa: CASSLHRDRTYGYTF
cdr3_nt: TGTGCCAGCAGCTTACACCGGGACAGGACCTATGGCTACACCTTC

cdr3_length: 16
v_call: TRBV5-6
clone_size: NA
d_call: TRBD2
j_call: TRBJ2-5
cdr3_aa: CASSQGLAGGLETQYF
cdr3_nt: TGTGCCAGCAGCCAGGGACTAGCGGGAGGATTGGAGACCCAGTACTTC

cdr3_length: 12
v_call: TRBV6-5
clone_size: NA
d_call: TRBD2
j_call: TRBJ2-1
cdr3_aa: CATGLVYNEQFF
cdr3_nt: TGTGCCACCGGACTAGTCTACAATGAGCAGTTCTTC

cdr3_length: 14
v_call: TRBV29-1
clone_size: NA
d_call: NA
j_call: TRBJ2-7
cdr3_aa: CSVVPRMGFYEQYF
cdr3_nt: TGCAGCGTTGTCCCCCGGATGGGGTTCTACGAGCAGTACTTC

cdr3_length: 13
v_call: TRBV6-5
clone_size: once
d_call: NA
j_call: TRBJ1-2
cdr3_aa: CASSSQGLYGYTF
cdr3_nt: TGTGCCAGCAGTTCCCAGGGGTTGTATGGCTACACCTTC

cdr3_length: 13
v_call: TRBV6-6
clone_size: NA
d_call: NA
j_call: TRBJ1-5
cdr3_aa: CASTHTSNQPQHF
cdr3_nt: TGTGCCAGCACCCACACTAGTAATCAGCCCCAGCATTTT

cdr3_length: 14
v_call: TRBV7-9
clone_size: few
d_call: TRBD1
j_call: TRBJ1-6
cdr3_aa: CASSLGTGHSPLHF
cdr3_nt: TGTGCCAGCAGCTTAGGGACAGGACATTCACCCCTCCACTTT

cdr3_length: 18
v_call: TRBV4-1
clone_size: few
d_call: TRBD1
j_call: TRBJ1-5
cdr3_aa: CASSPGQGADRGNQPQHF
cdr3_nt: TGCGCCAGCAGCCCTGGACAGGGGGCGGATCGGGGCAATCAGCCCCAGCATTTT

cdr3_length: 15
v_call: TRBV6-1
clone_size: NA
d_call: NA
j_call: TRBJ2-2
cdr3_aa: CASIQGRQHTGELFF
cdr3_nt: TGTGCCAGCATCCAAGGGAGGCAGCACACCGGGGAGCTGTTTTTT

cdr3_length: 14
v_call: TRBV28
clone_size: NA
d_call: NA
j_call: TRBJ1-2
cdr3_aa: CASSLGGGNYGYTF
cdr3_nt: TGTGCCAGCAGTTTAGGGGGGGGAAACTATGGCTACACCTTC

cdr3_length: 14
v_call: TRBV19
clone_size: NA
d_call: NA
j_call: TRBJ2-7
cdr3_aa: CASSISTVSNEQYF
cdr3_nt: TGTGCCAGTAGTATATCGACAGTTTCCAACGAGCAGTACTTC

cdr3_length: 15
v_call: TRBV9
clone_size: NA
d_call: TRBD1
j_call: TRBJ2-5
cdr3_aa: CASSVWDRGRETQYF
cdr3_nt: TGTGCCAGCAGCGTTTGGGACAGGGGGAGAGAGACCCAGTACTTC